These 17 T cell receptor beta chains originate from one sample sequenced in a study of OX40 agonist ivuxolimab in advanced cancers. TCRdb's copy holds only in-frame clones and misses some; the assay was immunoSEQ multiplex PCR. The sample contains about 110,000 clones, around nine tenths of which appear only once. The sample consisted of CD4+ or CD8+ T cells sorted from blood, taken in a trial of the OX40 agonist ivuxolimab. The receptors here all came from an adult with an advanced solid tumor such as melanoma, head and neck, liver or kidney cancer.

The CDR3, as DNA: TGCGCCAGCAGCCTGGAGGTGGTTGGTGAGCAGTTCTTC. As protein: CASSLEVVGEQFF. J is TRBJ2-1 and V is TRBV5-1, with D possibly matching TRBD2 (5 bases). The CDR3 runs to 13 residues. Germline CDR1 SGHRS, CDR2 YFSETQ. V lost 4 bases, J lost 9 bases, and 14 bases lay in between.

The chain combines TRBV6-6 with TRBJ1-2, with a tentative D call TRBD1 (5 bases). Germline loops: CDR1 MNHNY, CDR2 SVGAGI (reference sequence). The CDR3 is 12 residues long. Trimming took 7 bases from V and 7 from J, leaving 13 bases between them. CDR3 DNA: TGTGCCAGCACCCCAGTAGGGACTGGCTACACCTTC. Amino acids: CASTPVGTGYTF.

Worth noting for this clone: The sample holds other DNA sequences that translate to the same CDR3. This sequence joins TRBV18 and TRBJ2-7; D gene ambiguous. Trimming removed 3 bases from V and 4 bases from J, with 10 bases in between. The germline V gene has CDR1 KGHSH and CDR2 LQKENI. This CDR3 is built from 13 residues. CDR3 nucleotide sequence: TGTGCCAGCTCACCGCTCGGTGGTTACGAGCAGTACTTC. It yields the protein CASSPLGGYEQYF.

The CDR3 loop reads CASSQKQGADTQYF. CDR3 nucleotides: TGCGCCAGCAGCCAAAAACAGGGGGCAGATACGCAGTATTTT. The chain employs TRBV4-3 and TRBJ2-3, with TRBD1 matching over 8 bases. Germline V gene lookup returns CDR1 LGHNA and CDR2 YSLEER. CDR3 length: 14 amino acids. With V trimmed by 2 bases and J by 4 bases, 2 bases remained unmatched.

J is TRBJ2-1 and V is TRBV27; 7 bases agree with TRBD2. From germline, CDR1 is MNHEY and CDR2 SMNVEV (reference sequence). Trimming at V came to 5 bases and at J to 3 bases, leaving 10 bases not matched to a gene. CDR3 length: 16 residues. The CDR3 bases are TGTGCCAGCAGTCTTTCCGGGACTACCTTCTACAATGAGCAGTTCTTC. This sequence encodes CASSLSGTTFYNEQFF.

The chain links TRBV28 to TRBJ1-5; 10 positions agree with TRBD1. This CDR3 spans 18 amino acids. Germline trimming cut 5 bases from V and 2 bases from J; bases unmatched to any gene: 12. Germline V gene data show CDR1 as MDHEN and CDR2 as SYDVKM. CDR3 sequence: CASSPFPGQGRGNQPQHF. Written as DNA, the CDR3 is TGTGCCAGCAGTCCTTTCCCGGGACAGGGGAGGGGCAATCAGCCCCAGCATTTT.

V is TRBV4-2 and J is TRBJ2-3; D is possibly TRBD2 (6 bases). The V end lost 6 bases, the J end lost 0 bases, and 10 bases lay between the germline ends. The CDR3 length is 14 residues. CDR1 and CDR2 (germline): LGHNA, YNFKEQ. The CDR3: CASRTRGSTDTQYF. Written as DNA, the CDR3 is TGTGCCAGCAGAACGCGGGGTAGCACAGATACGCAGTATTTT.

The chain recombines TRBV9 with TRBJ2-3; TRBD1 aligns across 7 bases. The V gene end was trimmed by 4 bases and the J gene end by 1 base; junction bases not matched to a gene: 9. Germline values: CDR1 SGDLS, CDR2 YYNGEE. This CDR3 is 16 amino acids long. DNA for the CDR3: TGTGCCAGCAGCTCCCTGACAGGGAGAGGCACAGATACGCAGTATTTT. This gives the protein CASSSLTGRGTDTQYF.

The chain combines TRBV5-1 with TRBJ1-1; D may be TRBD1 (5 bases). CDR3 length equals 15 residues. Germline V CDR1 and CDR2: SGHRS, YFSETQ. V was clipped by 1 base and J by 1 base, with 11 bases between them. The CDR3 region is CASSLSGHPNTEAFF. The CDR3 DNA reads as TGCGCCAGCAGCTTGAGTGGACACCCGAACACTGAAGCTTTCTTT.

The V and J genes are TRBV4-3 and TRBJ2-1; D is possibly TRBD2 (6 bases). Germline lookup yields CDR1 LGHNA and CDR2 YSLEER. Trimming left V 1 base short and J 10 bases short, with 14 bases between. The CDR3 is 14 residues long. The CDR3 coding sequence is TGCGCCAGCAGCCAAGGATACGGTAGCGGAGAGCAGTTCTTC. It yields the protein CASSQGYGSGEQFF.

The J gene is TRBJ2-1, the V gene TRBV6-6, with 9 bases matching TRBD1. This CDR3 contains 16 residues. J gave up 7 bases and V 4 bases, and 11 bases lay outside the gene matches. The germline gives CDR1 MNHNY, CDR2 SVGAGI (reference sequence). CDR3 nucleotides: TGTGCCAGCAGTTCCGTACAGGGGGCCCGGGGTAATGAGCAGTTCTTC. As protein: CASSSVQGARGNEQFF.

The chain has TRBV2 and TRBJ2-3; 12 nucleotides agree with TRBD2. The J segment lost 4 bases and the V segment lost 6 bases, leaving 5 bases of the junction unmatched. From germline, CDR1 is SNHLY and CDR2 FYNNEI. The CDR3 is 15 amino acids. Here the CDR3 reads CASRSLAGGPDTQYF. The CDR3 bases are TGTGCCAGCAGGTCTCTAGCGGGGGGGCCAGATACGCAGTATTTT.

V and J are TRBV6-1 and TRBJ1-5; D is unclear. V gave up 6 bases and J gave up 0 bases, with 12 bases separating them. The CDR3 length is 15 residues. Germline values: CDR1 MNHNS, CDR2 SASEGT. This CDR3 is CASREQLNSNQPQHF. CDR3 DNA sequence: TGTGCCAGCAGAGAACAGCTTAATAGCAATCAGCCCCAGCATTTT.

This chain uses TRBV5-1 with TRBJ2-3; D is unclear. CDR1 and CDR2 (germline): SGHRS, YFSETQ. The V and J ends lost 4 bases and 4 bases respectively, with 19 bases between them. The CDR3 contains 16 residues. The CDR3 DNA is TGCGCCAGCAGCCTTAGACCCTACGAGTTGGCAGATACGCAGTATTTT. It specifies CASSLRPYELADTQYF.

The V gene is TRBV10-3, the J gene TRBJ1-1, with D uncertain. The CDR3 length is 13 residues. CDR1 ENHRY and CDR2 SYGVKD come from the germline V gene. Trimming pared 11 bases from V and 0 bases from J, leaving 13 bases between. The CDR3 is CASRRLMNTEAFF. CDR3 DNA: TGTGCCTCGAGACGGCTTATGAACACTGAAGCTTTCTTT.

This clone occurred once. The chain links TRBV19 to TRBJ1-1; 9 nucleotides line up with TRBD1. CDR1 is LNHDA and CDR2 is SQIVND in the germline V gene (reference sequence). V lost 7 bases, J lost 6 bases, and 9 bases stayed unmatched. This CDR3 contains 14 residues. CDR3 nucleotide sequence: TGTGCCAGTACAACTACAGGGGGCATCGCTGAAGCTTTCTTT. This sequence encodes CASTTTGGIAEAFF.

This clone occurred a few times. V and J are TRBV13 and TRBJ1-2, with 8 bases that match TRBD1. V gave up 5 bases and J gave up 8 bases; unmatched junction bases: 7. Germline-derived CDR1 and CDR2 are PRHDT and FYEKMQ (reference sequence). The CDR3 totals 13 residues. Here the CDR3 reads CASSSPDREGYTF. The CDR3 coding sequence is TGTGCCAGCAGCAGCCCGGACAGGGAGGGCTACACCTTC. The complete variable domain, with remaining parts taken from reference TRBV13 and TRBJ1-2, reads AAGVIQSPRHLIKEKRETATLKCYPIPRHDTVYWYQQGPGQDPQFLISFYEKMQSDKGSIPDRFSAQQFSDYHSELNMSSLELGDSALYFCASSSPDREGYTFGSGTRLTVV.